The entry below gives a single TCR beta chain sequence along with its context. The record originates from a study of blood T cell repertoires in COVID-19. Study summary: COVID-19 samples, acute and convalescent, were from the United States, Italy and Spain. PBMCs, B-cell-depleted T cells, or T cells were the source of the cDNA or gDNA that made up the material.

TCRdb keeps only in-frame clones here, not all; method: immunoSEQ multiplex PCR. Of approximately 170,000 clones in the sample, around 84% were seen once. Germline V gene sequence: CDR1 SGHKS, CDR2 YYEKEE (reference sequence). The CDR3 totals 18 residues. Germline trimming cut 4 bases from V and 5 bases from J; bases unmatched to any gene: 12. Participants reported their clinical history, and cohort assignment relied on those reports. Donors of Cohort 3 who recovered were those that had two negative PCRs, clearance, or symptom resolution. This TCR came from a woman aged 50 to 60 who had recovered from COVID-19. Sequencing input: PBMCs or T cells enriched from blood (not recorded which). The V and J genes are TRBV5-5 and TRBJ2-5, with 15 positions matching TRBD2. The CDR3 DNA sequence: TGTGCCAGCAGCCCTGGGACTAGCGGGAGGAGGCGCGGTGAGACCCAGTACTTC. Translation: CASSPGTSGRRRGETQYF.